This T cell receptor (beta chain) was profiled in a study of blood T cell repertoires in COVID-19. For the study at large: The samples span acute and convalescent COVID-19 from the United States, Italy and Spain. T cells, B-cell-depleted T cells, or PBMCs provided the cDNA or gDNA that served as material.

Unmatched junction bases numbered 3, after V lost 5 bases and J lost 2 bases. The CDR3 totals 13 residues. Germline-derived CDR1 and CDR2 are KGHSH and LQKENI. In the original processing: Amplified reference gene primers provided the basis for estimating nucleated cell counts. Using immunoSEQ multiplex PCR, the repertoire was profiled, and TCRdb retains in-frame clones only, with some absent. V and J calls and clone size are given by that table; D and trimming were obtained from the DNA. Here the sample spans some 180,000 clones, 88% being singletons. On this clone itself: The same CDR3 arises from other DNA sequences in this sample as well.

The chain employs TRBV18 and TRBJ2-7; 7 nucleotides agree with TRBD1. Sequences were obtained from peripheral blood. The receptor comes from a man aged 35 to 55 with active or convalescent COVID-19. In DNA, the CDR3 is TGTGCCAGCTCAAGGGACAGCACCTACGAGCAGTACTTC. Its protein is CASSRDSTYEQYF.